This T cell receptor beta chain was identified in a study of Ad26.COV2.S vaccination and SARS-CoV-2 variants. Study-level background: Recipients of Ad26.COV2.S got it intramuscularly, once or twice 56 days apart.

Treatment noted: 19 received Ad26.COV2.S at low or high dose, single or two shots; a few received placebo; per-sample allocation not given. Vaccine and placebo recipients were sampled on day 63 after the first injection. Per germline, CDR1 KGHSH and CDR2 LQKENI. The CDR3 totals 12 residues. Trimming took off 2 bases at V and 6 bases at J, with 6 bases between the two ends. TCRdb's copy holds only in-frame clones and misses some; the assay was immunoSEQ multiplex PCR. The sample has about 390,000 clones, around 92% seen once. Of note for this clone: In the same sample, other DNA sequences code for this CDR3.

The rearrangement links TRBV18 to TRBJ2-3; maybe TRBD1 (5 bases). The receptor's source is a person aged 18 to 59 who received the Ad26.COV2.S COVID-19 vaccine or a placebo. This sample comprised peripheral blood, obtained in a trial of Ad26.COV2.S vaccine versus placebo. CDR3 region: CASSPKGDTQYF. The CDR3 coding sequence is TGTGCCAGCTCACCAAAGGGGGATACGCAGTATTTT.